This T cell receptor beta chain was found in a study of beta chain features in type 1 diabetes. Whole-study results and caveats: People with Type 1 diabetes carried modestly yet significantly shorter TCRB CDR3s in all four CD4+ subsets.

On this clone: Its antigen remains unknown.

V lost 2 bases, J lost 4 bases, and 8 bases lay in between. CDR3 length: 13 amino acids. The V gene's germline CDR1 is SEHNR and CDR2 FQNEAQ (reference sequence). Isolated RNA was reverse transcribed in full, so expressed TCRB transcripts were sequenced. The protocol was immunoSEQ multiplex PCR, while the TCRdb copy is restricted to in-frame clones and leaves out a portion. The table has tens of thousands of clones, about 32% seen once. The source is a woman aged 18-30 years in good health. Sample: stem cell memory CD4+ T cells from blood. The chain uses TRBV7-9 and TRBJ1-1; D perhaps matches TRBD1 (6 bases). The CDR3 sequence: CASSLKGGTEAFF. CDR3 sequence (DNA): TGTGCCAGCAGCTTAAAAGGGGGCACTGAAGCTTTCTTT.